This T cell receptor (beta chain) was sequenced in a study of identical twins. One entry per CDR3 protein results from TCRdb running MiXCR on the 5' RACE reads. This table has about 220,000 distinct CDR3 sequences, over 5% appearing once. Germline V CDR1 and CDR2: LNHDA, SQIVND (reference sequence). Trimming pared 3 bases from V and 2 bases from J, leaving 11 bases between. CDR3 length: 14 residues. The sample holds a few counts of this clonotype. The antigen is not known. Notes on the study in general: Model-predicted out-of-frame TCR alpha sharing fell below observed values in monozygotic twins.

The sample also formed part of further work on T cells expressing NK-cell markers.

What was sequenced was CD8+ T cells sorted from blood. This sequence joins TRBV19 and TRBJ2-7; the D is unclear. The TCR was taken from a young woman in good health. The CDR3 bases are TGTGCCAGTAGTATGGCGGCTTCCGCCTACGAGCAGTACTTC. This encodes CASSMAASAYEQYF. The variable domain in full, with the rest retrieved from reference TRBV19 and TRBJ2-7, is DGGITQSPKYLFRKEGQNVTLSCEQNLNHDAMYWYRQDPGQGLRLIYYSQIVNDFQKGDIAEGYSVSREKKESFPLTVTSAQKNPTAFYLCASSMAASAYEQYFGPGTRLTVT.